The clone carrying this TCR beta chain came up many times. Its antigen is not known. The CDR3 is 14 amino acids. V was trimmed by 3 bases and J by 6 bases, leaving 14 bases between them. Looked up from germline, CDR1 is LNHDA and CDR2 is SQIVND (reference sequence). This record belongs to a study of blood T cells in healthy people across ages. About the study: Researchers report that template switching captured about one barcoded beta molecule per two T cells.

A second PCR of about 6 to 11 cycles used a sample-barcoded 5' primer and a J-beta primer mix. TCRdb re-called the 5' RACE reads with MiXCR, one entry per CDR3 protein. The sample holds around 1.5 million distinct CDR3 sequences, 35% to 45% seen once. General observations from the study: A conclusive naive versus antigen-experienced comparison was prevented by the unsorted PBMCs. Older age went with lower TCR beta diversity per million T cells, in a roughly linear way.

Material: blood. The rearrangement links TRBV19 to TRBJ1-1; the D gene is possibly TRBD1 (5 bases). The sequence came from a young woman in good health. CDR3: CASSIGGGGPEAFF. The CDR3 nucleotides read TGTGCCAGTAGTATTGGCGGGGGTGGGCCTGAAGCTTTCTTT.